This TCR beta chain was profiled in a study of T cells expressing NK-cell markers. General observations from the study: Among CD8+ T cells from about six donors, dominant NKG2C+ clonotypes accounted for about 1.0-8%.

Germline V gene data show CDR1 as ENHRY and CDR2 as SYGVKD. The CDR3 consists of 14 residues. About this clonotype: The antigen remains unidentified.

TCRdb reprocessed the 5' RACE reads and reports one entry per CDR3 protein, with no DNA. Its table lists around 470,000 distinct CDR3 sequences. The TCR was taken from a woman in her 50s in good health. The rearrangement joins TRBV10-3 to TRBJ1-2; TCRdb's D call, TRBD1, is unchecked because there is no DNA. Sequenced material: blood T cells: a sorted CD56 or NKG2C T cell subset, CD4+ or CD8+ T cells, or bulk PBMC T cells (not recorded which). CDR3 loop: CAITGKGGAYGYTF.